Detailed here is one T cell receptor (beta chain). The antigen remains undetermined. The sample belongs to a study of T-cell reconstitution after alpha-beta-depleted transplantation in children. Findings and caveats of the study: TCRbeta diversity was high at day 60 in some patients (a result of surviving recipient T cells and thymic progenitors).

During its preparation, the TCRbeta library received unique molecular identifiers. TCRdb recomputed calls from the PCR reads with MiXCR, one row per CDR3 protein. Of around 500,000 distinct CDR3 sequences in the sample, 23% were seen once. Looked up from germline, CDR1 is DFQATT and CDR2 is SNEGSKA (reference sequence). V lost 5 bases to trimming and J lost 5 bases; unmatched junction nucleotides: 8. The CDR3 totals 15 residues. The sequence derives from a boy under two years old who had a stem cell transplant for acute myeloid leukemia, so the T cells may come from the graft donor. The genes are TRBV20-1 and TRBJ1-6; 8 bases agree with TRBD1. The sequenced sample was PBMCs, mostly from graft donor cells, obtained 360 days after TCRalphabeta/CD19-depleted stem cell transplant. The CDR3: CSASSGTGDNSPLHF. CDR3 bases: TGCAGTGCTTCCTCCGGGACAGGCGATAATTCACCCCTCCACTTT.